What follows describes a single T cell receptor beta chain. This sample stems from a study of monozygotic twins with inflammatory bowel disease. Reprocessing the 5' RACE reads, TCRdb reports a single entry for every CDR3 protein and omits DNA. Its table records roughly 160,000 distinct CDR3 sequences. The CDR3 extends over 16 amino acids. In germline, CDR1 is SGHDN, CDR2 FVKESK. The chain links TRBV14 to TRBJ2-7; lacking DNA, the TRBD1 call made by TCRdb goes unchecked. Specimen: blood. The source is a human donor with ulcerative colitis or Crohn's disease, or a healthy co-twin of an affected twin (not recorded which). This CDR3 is CASSQALGDSSYEQYF.